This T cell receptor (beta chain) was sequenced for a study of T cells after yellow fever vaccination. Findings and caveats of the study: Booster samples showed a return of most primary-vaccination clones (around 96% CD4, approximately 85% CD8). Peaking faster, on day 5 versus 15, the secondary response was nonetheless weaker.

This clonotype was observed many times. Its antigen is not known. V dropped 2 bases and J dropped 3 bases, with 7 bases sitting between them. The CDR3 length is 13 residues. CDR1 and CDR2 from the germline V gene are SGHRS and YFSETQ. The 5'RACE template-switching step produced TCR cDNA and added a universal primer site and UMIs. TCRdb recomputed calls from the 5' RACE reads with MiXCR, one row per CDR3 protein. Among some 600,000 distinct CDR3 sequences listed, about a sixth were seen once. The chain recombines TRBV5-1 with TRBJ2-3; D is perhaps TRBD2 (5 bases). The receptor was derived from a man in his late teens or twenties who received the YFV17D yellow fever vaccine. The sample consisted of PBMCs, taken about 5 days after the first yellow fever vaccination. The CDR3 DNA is TGCGCCAGCAGCTTAGAGGGTACAGATACGCAGTATTTT. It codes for CASSLEGTDTQYF.